These 26 T cell receptor beta chains originate from one sample sequenced in a study of beta chain features in type 1 diabetes. General study points: TCRB CDR3 length was moderately but significantly reduced in all four CD4+ subsets of Type 1 diabetes patients.

No antigens are known for them. The investigators reverse transcribed all of the isolated RNA, so they sequenced expressed TCRB transcripts. Repertoires were generated with immunoSEQ multiplex PCR, while TCRdb's copy carries only in-frame clones and drops some. The table shows a few hundred thousand clones, with roughly 12% occurring only once. Sample: naive CD4+ T cells from blood. The receptors derive from a woman younger than 30 with type 1 diabetes.

J is TRBJ2-3 and V is TRBV5-1; D remains unclear. The germline gives CDR1 SGHRS, CDR2 YFSETQ. V was trimmed by 4 bases and J by 0 bases, leaving 12 bases between them. The CDR3 covers 15 residues. In nucleotides, the CDR3 is TGCGCCAGCAGCCCAACGAGAGTTAGCACAGATACGCAGTATTTT. Translated: CASSPTRVSTDTQYF.

This clone was counted between two and nine times. The chain couples TRBV27 to TRBJ1-5; D is unclear. V lost 3 bases, J lost 4 bases, and 16 bases lay in between. There are 16 residues in the CDR3. Germline assignment: CDR1 MNHEY and CDR2 SMNVEV (reference sequence). The CDR3 DNA is TGTGCCAGCAGTTTCGGGAATCTCGTTGATAATCAGCCCCAGCATTTT. It codes for CASSFGNLVDNQPQHF.

V usage is TRBV7-8 and J usage is TRBJ2-5; tentative D call: TRBD2 (5 bases). V was clipped by 4 bases and J by 7 bases, with 13 bases between them. This CDR3 contains 13 residues. Germline lookup yields CDR1 SGHVS and CDR2 FQNEAQ. The CDR3 DNA reads as TGTGCCAGCAGCTCCCCCCCAGAGGGGACCCAGTACTTC. Amino acid sequence: CASSSPPEGTQYF.

A few counts support this clone. V gene TRBV19 combines with J gene TRBJ2-4, with 12 bases that match TRBD2. The CDR3 runs to 16 residues. V lost 6 bases and J lost 1; bases outside the gene matches: 4. Germline CDR1 LNHDA, CDR2 SQIVND (reference sequence). In nucleotides, the CDR3 is TGTGCCAGTAGCCATGGGACTAGCGGGGCCAAAAACATTCAGTACTTC. Translation: CASSHGTSGAKNIQYF. Full variable domain (rest looked up from reference TRBV19 and TRBJ2-4): DGGITQSPKYLFRKEGQNVTLSCEQNLNHDAMYWYRQDPGQGLRLIYYSQIVNDFQKGDIAEGYSVSREKKESFPLTVTSAQKNPTAFYLCASSHGTSGAKNIQYFGAGTRLSVL.

V is TRBV4-3 and J is TRBJ1-1; D ambiguous. CDR1 is LGHNA, CDR2 YSLEER, per germline. V lost 1 base to trimming and J lost 13 bases, with 13 bases between them. CDR3 size: 12 residues. This chain's CDR3 is CASSQGKFSVFF. In DNA form, the CDR3 reads TGCGCCAGCAGCCAAGGAAAATTCAGTGTTTTCTTT.

The V and J genes are TRBV28 and TRBJ1-2; TRBD1 matches at 7 bases. The CDR3 spans 13 residues. The germline CDR1 and CDR2 sequences are MDHEN and SYDVKM. Unmatched junction bases numbered 4, after V lost 8 bases and J lost 1 base. CDR3 protein: CASGQADNYGYTF. Here the CDR3 DNA reads TGTGCCAGCGGACAGGCCGATAACTATGGCTACACCTTC.

This clone was counted between two and nine times. The rearrangement joins TRBV30 to TRBJ1-2; D is ambiguous. CDR3 length equals 15 residues. Germline V CDR1 and CDR2: GTSNPN, SVGIG (reference sequence). V shed 1 base and J shed 8 bases, with 20 bases lying between them. Here the CDR3 DNA reads TGTGCCTGGAGTGGGCCCCACGCAATAGAGGGAGGCTACACCTTC. Amino acid sequence: CAWSGPHAIEGGYTF.

This clone was seen only a few times. J is TRBJ2-5 and V is TRBV19; the match to TRBD2 covers 11 bases. Germline lookup yields CDR1 LNHDA and CDR2 SQIVND (reference sequence). J lost 4 bases, V lost 0 bases, and 13 bases had no gene match. The CDR3 covers 19 residues. The CDR3 is CASSIDLLAGEPGPETQYF. The CDR3 DNA reads as TGTGCCAGTAGTATAGATCTACTAGCGGGGGAACCGGGGCCAGAGACCCAGTACTTC.

This clone was observed a few times. This rearrangement joins TRBV28 to TRBJ2-7, with D perhaps TRBD1 (5 bases). The germline V gene encodes CDR1 MDHEN and CDR2 SYDVKM. The CDR3 covers 14 residues. Trimming left V 6 bases short and J 1 base short, with 13 bases between. Written as DNA, the CDR3 is TGTGCCAGCAGCCTAGGACACCGATCCTACGAGCAGTACTTC. It specifies CASSLGHRSYEQYF.

In its sample, this clone was seen a few times. This sequence joins TRBV5-1 and TRBJ1-5; 7 nucleotides agree with TRBD1. Per germline, CDR1 SGHRS and CDR2 YFSETQ. V was clipped by 4 bases and J by 7 bases; unmatched bases: 5. The CDR3 is 13 residues long. As DNA, the CDR3 is TGCGCCAGCAGCCCTACAGGGGAACAGCCCCAGCATTTT. It encodes CASSPTGEQPQHF.

CDR3 nucleotides: TGCGCCAGCACGGGACTAGCGGGGTACACAGATACGCAGTATTTT. Encoded protein: CASTGLAGYTDTQYF. The genes are TRBV23-1 and TRBJ2-3; 13 nucleotides agree with TRBD2. TRBV23-1 is annotated as an ORF whose role is uncertain. The J segment lost 2 bases and the V segment lost 7 bases, leaving 3 bases of the junction unmatched. CDR3 length: 15 residues.

This chain uses TRBV29-1 with TRBJ1-5; tentatively, D is TRBD1 (6 bases). The CDR3 sequence is 13 residues long. Per the germline V gene, CDR1 is SQVTM and CDR2 is ANQGSEA. Trimming removed 4 bases at V and 3 bases at J, with 10 bases between. The CDR3 loop reads CSVGGGHNQPQHF. In nucleotides, the CDR3 is TGCAGCGTTGGGGGGGGGCACAATCAGCCCCAGCATTTT.

This clone turned up a few times. The chain employs TRBV19 and TRBJ1-5; TRBD1 agrees at 7 bases. Germline loops: CDR1 LNHDA, CDR2 SQIVND (reference sequence). CDR3 length: 15 residues. V dropped 3 bases and J dropped 4; count of bases not matched to a gene: 6. CDR3 DNA: TGTGCCAGTAGTATGAGAGGGGGCCCTAATCAGCCCCAGCATTTT. It is translated as CASSMRGGPNQPQHF.

This clone was detected a few times. J is TRBJ2-7 and V is TRBV18; 7 nucleotides match TRBD2. Germline values: CDR1 KGHSH, CDR2 LQKENI. The CDR3 totals 14 residues. J was trimmed by 2 bases and V by 6 bases; bases with no gene match: 7. CDR3 protein: CASSGGQLTYEQYF. The DNA of the CDR3 is TGTGCCAGCTCGGGAGGGCAGCTTACCTACGAGCAGTACTTC.

The chain combines TRBV9 with TRBJ2-5; D is ambiguous. The germline CDR1 and CDR2 sequences are SGDLS and YYNGEE. The CDR3 is made up of 13 amino acids. The V end lost 4 bases, the J end lost 2 bases, and 9 bases lay between the germline ends. DNA for the CDR3: TGTGCCAGCAGCCCCCGAACTCAAGAGACCCAGTACTTC. Translated, it gives CASSPRTQETQYF.

This clone was counted only a few times. The chain is built from TRBV5-1 and TRBJ2-1; D possibly corresponds to TRBD2 (6 bases). V lost 4 bases, J lost 9 bases, and 11 bases lay in between. CDR3 size: 12 residues. Germline V lookup: CDR1 SGHRS, CDR2 YFSETQ. Here the CDR3 reads CASSGGRGEQFF. The DNA of the CDR3 is TGCGCCAGCAGCGGGGGGAGAGGTGAGCAGTTCTTC.

The chain couples TRBV5-4 to TRBJ1-5; 10 bases align to TRBD1. Germline V gene lookup returns CDR1 SGHNT and CDR2 YYREEE (reference sequence). This CDR3 is built from 16 residues. The J segment lost 4 bases and the V segment lost 2 bases, leaving 6 bases of the junction unmatched. In nucleotides, the CDR3 is TGTGCCAGCAGCTTTGGGGGACAGGGGATGAATCAGCCCCAGCATTTT. This sequence encodes CASSFGGQGMNQPQHF.

The chain has TRBV6-6 and TRBJ2-1; TRBD2 matches 13 bases. The CDR3 contains 15 residues. V dropped 8 bases and J dropped 9; count of bases not matched to a gene: 10. Germline lookup yields CDR1 MNHNY and CDR2 SVGAGI (reference sequence). The CDR3 region has the DNA TGTGCCAGCTCCGTGGGACTAGCGGGAAATAGTGAGCAGTTCTTC. Its translation: CASSVGLAGNSEQFF.

The V gene is TRBV7-9, the J gene TRBJ1-1; possible D gene TRBD1, 6 bases. V shed 3 bases and J shed 5 bases, with 13 bases lying between them. The CDR3 totals 14 residues. In germline, CDR1 is SEHNR, CDR2 FQNEAQ (reference sequence). CDR3 protein: CASSFQGSGTEAFF. The CDR3 nucleotides are TGTGCCAGCAGCTTTCAGGGGTCGGGAACTGAAGCTTTCTTT.

The table lists this clone with a few counts. V usage is TRBV11-3 and J usage is TRBJ2-1; unclear D gene. Germline lookup yields CDR1 SGHNT and CDR2 YENEEA. The CDR3 totals 16 residues. V was clipped by 0 bases and J by 6 bases, with 15 bases between them. Written as DNA, the CDR3 is TGTGCCAGCAGCTTAGATTGGGCCCCTTCCAGCAATGAGCAGTTCTTC. Translating it yields CASSLDWAPSSNEQFF.

This clone was counted a few times. V gene TRBV5-6 combines with J gene TRBJ2-7, with D maybe TRBD2 (5 bases). V was clipped by 2 bases and J by 2 bases, with 20 bases between them. This CDR3 comprises 17 residues. Germline V CDR1 and CDR2: SGHDT, YYEEEE. CDR3: CASSFQERSKDPYEQYF. In nucleotides, the CDR3 is TGTGCCAGCAGCTTTCAAGAGCGGAGTAAAGACCCCTACGAGCAGTACTTC.

This clone was observed a handful of times. This sequence joins TRBV9 and TRBJ1-1; possibly TRBD1 for D (5 bases). V was cut by 0 bases and J by 1 base, with 16 bases left in between. CDR1 is SGDLS, CDR2 YYNGEE, per germline. This CDR3 is 17 amino acids long. The CDR3 region has the DNA TGTGCCAGCAGCGTAGAGGCCAGGGCCTACGAGAACACTGAAGCTTTCTTT. This encodes CASSVEARAYENTEAFF.

The V and J genes are TRBV4-3 and TRBJ2-5; 7 positions agree with TRBD2. Per the germline V gene, CDR1 is LGHNA and CDR2 is YSLEER. V gave up 0 bases and J gave up 13 bases; unmatched junction bases: 14. The CDR3 is made up of 15 amino acids. CDR3 DNA: TGCGCCAGCAGCCAAGAACCCTCACCTAGGGGAGGGCCGTACTTC. Translation: CASSQEPSPRGGPYF.

This chain joins TRBV2 and TRBJ2-7; D might be TRBD2 (6 bases). The CDR3 is 13 residues long. The ends were cut back, 10 bases at V and 2 bases at J, with 15 bases in the middle. Germline lookup yields CDR1 SNHLY and CDR2 FYNNEI. The CDR3, as DNA: TGTGCCACCTCGGGACTCATGCCCTACGAGCAGTACTTC. This translates into CATSGLMPYEQYF. The whole variable domain, remainder taken from reference TRBV2 and TRBJ2-7, is EPEVTQTPSHQVTQMGQEVILRCVPISNHLYFYWYRQILGQKVEFLVSFYNNEISEKSEIFDDQFSVERPDGSNFTLKIRSTKLEDSAMYFCATSGLMPYEQYFGPGTRLTVT.

The V and J genes are TRBV7-9 and TRBJ1-1; D ambiguous. The CDR3 extends over 12 amino acids. Germline CDR1 reads SEHNR; CDR2 reads FQNEAQ (reference sequence). V dropped 3 bases and J dropped 4 bases, with 6 bases sitting between them. This CDR3 reads CASSFDTTEAFF. The CDR3 nucleotides are TGTGCCAGCAGCTTTGACACCACTGAAGCTTTCTTT.

The chain employs TRBV5-4 and TRBJ2-5, with D possibly TRBD1 on 6 matching bases. V was shortened by 4 bases and J by 4 bases, with 23 bases between the two germline ends. The V gene's germline CDR1 is SGHNT and CDR2 YYREEE (reference sequence). The CDR3 is 17 residues long. The CDR3 DNA sequence: TGTGCCAGCAGCGGGCACAACAGTGGGGAAGGGGGAGAGACCCAGTACTTC. Its translation is CASSGHNSGEGGETQYF.